The 6 T cell receptor beta chains below come from one sample, sequenced in a study of blood T cell repertoires in COVID-19. Assay used: immunoSEQ multiplex PCR; TCRdb lists only in-frame clones, some missing. The table records over 200,000 clones, around 90% of them present only once. What was sequenced was peripheral blood. The source of these receptors is a person in their late teens or twenties with COVID-19, enrolled during active disease.

V gene TRBV28 combines with J gene TRBJ1-5; TRBD1 matches 7 bases. V shed 1 base, J shed 4 bases, and the junction held 7 bases outside the gene matches. This CDR3 comprises 16 residues. Germline V gene sequence: CDR1 MDHEN, CDR2 SYDVKM. CDR3 coding DNA: TGTGCCAGCAGTTTATTGTCAGGGGGTGGGAATCAGCCCCAGCATTTT. Translation gives CASSLLSGGGNQPQHF.

The chain links TRBV7-9 to TRBJ1-1; weak D call: TRBD1 (5 bases). CDR3 length: 14 residues. The V end was cut by 4 bases, the J end by 1 base, with 10 bases between. Germline V gene sequence: CDR1 SEHNR, CDR2 FQNEAQ (reference sequence). The CDR3 bases are TGTGCCAGCAGCTCCCGAACAGGGAACACTGAAGCTTTCTTT. It codes for CASSSRTGNTEAFF.

This sequence joins TRBV6-1 and TRBJ1-2; unclear D gene. The germline V gene encodes CDR1 MNHNS and CDR2 SASEGT. CDR3 length: 14 amino acids. The V and J ends lost 2 bases and 0 bases respectively, with 7 bases between them. DNA of the CDR3: TGTGCCAGCAGTGAACGGGGAGCTAACTATGGCTACACCTTC. This codes for CASSERGANYGYTF.

The genes are TRBV20-1 and TRBJ1-2; D is uncertain. Germline V gene data show CDR1 as DFQATT and CDR2 as SNEGSKA (reference sequence). CDR3 size: 12 residues. The V end was cut by 3 bases, the J end by 3 bases, with 8 bases between. The CDR3: CSASDTDYGYTF. CDR3 nucleotide sequence: TGCAGTGCTAGTGACACGGACTATGGCTACACCTTC.

CDR3 region: CASSETGHVHQTQETQYF. The CDR3 bases are TGTGCCAGCAGTGAAACGGGACACGTACATCAGACCCAAGAGACCCAGTACTTC. The rearrangement joins TRBV25-1 to TRBJ2-5, with TRBD1 as a possible D gene (6 bases). The CDR3 spans 18 residues. V gave up 2 bases and J gave up 1 base, with 20 bases separating them. Germline V gene data show CDR1 as MGHDK and CDR2 as SYGVNS.

The rearrangement uses TRBV6-2 or TRBV6-3 and TRBJ1-1; no clear D. The CDR3 has 15 residues. CDR1 MNHEY and CDR2 SVGEGT come from the germline V gene. Trimming shortened V by 6 bases and J by 4 bases, and 18 bases separated the two germline ends. CDR3 sequence reads: CASSSVDAALTEAFF. CDR3 DNA sequence: TGTGCCAGCAGCTCCGTCGATGCGGCCCTCACTGAAGCTTTCTTT.